The rows below give T cell receptor beta chains drawn from one sample of a study of OX40 agonist ivuxolimab in advanced cancers. The data were produced by immunoSEQ multiplex PCR, yet TCRdb's version contains in-frame clones alone and is incomplete. The sample lists about 35,000 clones, about 82% seen once, with more than 20% in the top ten. The sample was CD4+ or CD8+ T cells sorted from blood, taken in a trial of the OX40 agonist ivuxolimab. The receptors here all came from an adult with an advanced solid tumor such as melanoma, head and neck, liver or kidney cancer. CDR3s include the opening cysteine and the closing phenylalanine or tryptophan. D genes are given only for firm matches. Clone size is given for some rows only: seen once, a few or many times, or a class if the clone is expanded.

v_gene,abundance,d_gene,j_gene,CDR3nt,CDR3aa
TRBV5-6,.,.,TRBJ1-5,TGTGCCAGCAGCTTGACCCGGTCCCAGCATTTT,CASSLTRSQHF
TRBV6-1,.,.,TRBJ2-3,TGTGCCAGCAGTGAAACCGTGTATAGGGGGGGGGCAAGCACAGATACGCAGTATTTT,CASSETVYRGGASTDTQYF
TRBV29-1,.,.,TRBJ2-1,TGCAGCGTTTTTATCTCCTACAATGAGCAGTTCTTC,CSVFISYNEQFF
TRBV27,.,TRBD2,TRBJ2-3,TGTGCCAGCCGTAGCGGGGGGGCTGTTAGTCGAGATACGCAGTATTTT,CASRSGGAVSRDTQYF
TRBV5-5,.,TRBD1,TRBJ2-7,TGTGCCAGCAGCTACCCGGACAGGGGGGACGAGCAGTACTTC,CASSYPDRGDEQYF
TRBV9,.,.,TRBJ1-1,TGTGCCAGCAGCGAGGCACAGCTCATGAACACTGAAGCTTTCTTT,CASSEAQLMNTEAFF
TRBV6-4,.,.,TRBJ2-2,TGTGCCAGCAGCGACACTTCAACCGGGGAGCTGTTTTTT,CASSDTSTGELFF
TRBV6-5,.,.,TRBJ1-5,TGTGCCAGCAGTCCGGCGGACAGCTCAAATCAGCCCCAGCATTTT,CASSPADSSNQPQHF
TRBV4-2,few,.,TRBJ1-6,TGTGCCAGCAGCCCCAACAGGGAAAGAACTGATTCACCCCTCCACTTT,CASSPNRERTDSPLHF
TRBV27,.,TRBD2,TRBJ2-1,TGTGCCAGCAGGGGAGGACTAGCGGAGAACAATGAGCAGTTCTTC,CASRGGLAENNEQFF
TRBV5-8,medium-sized,TRBD1,TRBJ1-1,TGTGCCAGCGAGCCCCTGCTTCAGACAGGGGTGGACACTGAAGCTTTCTTT,CASEPLLQTGVDTEAFF
TRBV15,.,.,TRBJ1-2,TGTGCCACCAGCAGAGATGGAGGGAAAACTAATGGCTACACCTTC,CATSRDGGKTNGYTF
TRBV27,.,TRBD2,TRBJ2-3,TGTGCCAGCAGGGGGACTAGCTATAGCACAGATACGCAGTATTTT,CASRGTSYSTDTQYF
TRBV6-1,.,.,TRBJ2-2,TGTGCCAGCAGTACCGTAGGGATACGCACCGGGGAGCTGTTTTTT,CASSTVGIRTGELFF
TRBV30,.,TRBD1,TRBJ1-1,TGTGCCCGGGGGACAGGGGGTTTTGCAACTGAAGCTTTCTTT,CARGTGGFATEAFF
TRBV28,.,.,TRBJ1-1,TGTGCCAGCAGTTTAGGAACGGTGAACACTGAAGCTTTCTTT,CASSLGTVNTEAFF
TRBV25-1,once,.,TRBJ2-7,TGTGCCAGCAGCTTTTCGACAGGTTCGACTCTCGAGCAGTACTTC,CASSFSTGSTLEQYF
TRBV19,.,.,TRBJ1-1,TGTGCCAGTAGTATCAACGACGATCGGAACACTGAAGCTTTCTTT,CASSINDDRNTEAFF
TRBV7-7,.,.,TRBJ1-1,TGTGCTAGCAGCTTGTCAGGGAGCACTGAAGCTTTCTTT,CASSLSGSTEAFF
TRBV30,.,TRBD1,TRBJ1-5,TGTGCCTGGAGTGTGGGGACAGTGAGCAATCAGCCCCAGCATTTT,CAWSVGTVSNQPQHF
TRBV11-2,.,.,TRBJ2-3,TGTGCCAGCAGCTTGGACCGCACAGATACGCAGTATTTT,CASSLDRTDTQYF